This T cell receptor (beta chain) stems from a study of technical replicates of blood from several donors. Clones were sequenced by immunoSEQ multiplex PCR, and TCRdb holds only the in-frame ones, with some missing. The table has approximately 81,000 clones, approximately 80% seen once. CDR3 length equals 14 residues. CDR1 is SEHNR and CDR2 is FQNEAQ in the germline V gene (reference sequence). V was clipped by 3 bases and J by 5 bases; unmatched bases: 7. The chain uses TRBV7-9 and TRBJ2-7; TRBD2 matches 7 bases. Sequences were obtained from PBMCs. The origin of this receptor is a human donor in good health. Some clones in this sample may be carry-over from other donors' samples. CDR3 in amino acids: CASSLAGAIHEQYF. Here the CDR3 DNA reads TGTGCCAGCAGCTTGGCGGGAGCCATCCACGAGCAGTACTTC.